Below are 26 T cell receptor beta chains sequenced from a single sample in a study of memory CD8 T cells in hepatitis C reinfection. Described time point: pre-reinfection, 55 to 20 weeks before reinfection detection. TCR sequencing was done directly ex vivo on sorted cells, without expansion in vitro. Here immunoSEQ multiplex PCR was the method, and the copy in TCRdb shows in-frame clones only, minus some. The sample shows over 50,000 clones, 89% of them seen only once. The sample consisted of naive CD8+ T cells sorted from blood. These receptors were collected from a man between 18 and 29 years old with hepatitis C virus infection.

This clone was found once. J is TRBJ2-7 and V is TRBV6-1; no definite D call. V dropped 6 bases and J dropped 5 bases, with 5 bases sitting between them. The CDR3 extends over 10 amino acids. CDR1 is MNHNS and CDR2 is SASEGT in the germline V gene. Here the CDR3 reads CASSSDEQYF. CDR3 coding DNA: TGTGCCAGCAGCAGTGACGAGCAGTACTTC.

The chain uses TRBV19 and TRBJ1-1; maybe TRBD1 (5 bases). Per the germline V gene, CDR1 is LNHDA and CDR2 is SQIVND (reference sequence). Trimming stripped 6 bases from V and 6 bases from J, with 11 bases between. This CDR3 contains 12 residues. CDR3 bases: TGTGCCAGTAGCCAGGGTGTTGCTGAAGCTTTCTTT. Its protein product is CASSQGVAEAFF.

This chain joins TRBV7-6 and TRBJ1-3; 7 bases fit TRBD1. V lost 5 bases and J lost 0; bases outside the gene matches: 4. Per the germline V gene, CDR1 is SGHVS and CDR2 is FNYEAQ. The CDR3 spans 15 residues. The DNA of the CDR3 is TGTGCCAGCAGCCGGGACAGAAACTCTGGAAACACCATATATTTT. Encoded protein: CASSRDRNSGNTIYF. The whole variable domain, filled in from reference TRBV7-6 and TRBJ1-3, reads GAGVSQSPRYKVTKRGQDVALRCDPISGHVSLYWYRQALGQGPEFLTYFNYEAQQDKSGLPNDRFSAERPEGSISTLTIQRTEQRDSAMYRCASSRDRNSGNTIYFGEGSWLTVV.

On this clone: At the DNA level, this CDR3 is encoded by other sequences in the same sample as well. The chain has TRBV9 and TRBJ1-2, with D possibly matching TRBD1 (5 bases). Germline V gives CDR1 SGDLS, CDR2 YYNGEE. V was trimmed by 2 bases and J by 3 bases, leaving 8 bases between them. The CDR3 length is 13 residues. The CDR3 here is CASSVGGDYGYTF. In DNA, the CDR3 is TGTGCCAGCAGCGTCGGGGGGGACTATGGCTACACCTTC.

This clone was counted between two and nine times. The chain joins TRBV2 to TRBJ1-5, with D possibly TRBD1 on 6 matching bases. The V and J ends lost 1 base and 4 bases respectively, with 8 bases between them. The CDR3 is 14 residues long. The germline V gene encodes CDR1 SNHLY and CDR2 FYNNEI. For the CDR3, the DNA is TGTGCCAGCAGTGAAGTTCAGGGGAATCAGCCCCAGCATTTT. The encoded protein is CASSEVQGNQPQHF.

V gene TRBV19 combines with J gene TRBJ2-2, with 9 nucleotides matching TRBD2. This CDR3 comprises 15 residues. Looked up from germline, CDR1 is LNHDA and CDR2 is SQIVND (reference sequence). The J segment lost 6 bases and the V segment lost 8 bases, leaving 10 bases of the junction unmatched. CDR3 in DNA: TGTGCCAGTTTTTTCGGCGGGGGGGCTGCCGGGGAGCTGTTTTTT. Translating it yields CASFFGGGAAGELFF.

The CDR3 bases are TGTGCCAGCAGTTCGGTCCCGGGACAGGGCCCGAATGAAAAACTGTTTTTT. Its translation is CASSSVPGQGPNEKLFF. J is TRBJ1-4 and V is TRBV28, with 9 nucleotides matching TRBD1. Germline lookup yields CDR1 MDHEN and CDR2 SYDVKM. J gave up 5 bases and V 4 bases, and 11 bases lay outside the gene matches. CDR3 length: 17 amino acids.

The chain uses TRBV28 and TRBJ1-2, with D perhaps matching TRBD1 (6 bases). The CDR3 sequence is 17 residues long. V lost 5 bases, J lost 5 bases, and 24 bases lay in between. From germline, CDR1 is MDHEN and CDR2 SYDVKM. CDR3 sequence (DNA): TGTGCCAGCAGTAAGCAGTTTATCGGACAGAGTTTTTATGGCTACACCTTC. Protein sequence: CASSKQFIGQSFYGYTF.

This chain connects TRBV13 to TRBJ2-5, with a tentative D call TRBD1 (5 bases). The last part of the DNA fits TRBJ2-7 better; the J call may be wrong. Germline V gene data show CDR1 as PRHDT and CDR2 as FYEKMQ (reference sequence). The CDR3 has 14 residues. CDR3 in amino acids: CASSLLTASYEQYF. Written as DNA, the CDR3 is TGTGCCAGCAGCTTACTGACAGCCTCCTACGAGCAGTACTTC.

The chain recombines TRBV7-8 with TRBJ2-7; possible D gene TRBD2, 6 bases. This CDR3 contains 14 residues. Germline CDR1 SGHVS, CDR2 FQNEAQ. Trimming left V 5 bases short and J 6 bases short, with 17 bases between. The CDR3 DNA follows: TGTGCCAGCAGCCTACGGACTACTCCCCTCGAGCAGTACGTC. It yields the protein CASSLRTTPLEQYV.

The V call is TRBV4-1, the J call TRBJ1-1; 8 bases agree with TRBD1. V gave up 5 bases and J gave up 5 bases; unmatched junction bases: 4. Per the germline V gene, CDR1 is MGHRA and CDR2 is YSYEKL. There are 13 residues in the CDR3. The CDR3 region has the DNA TGCGCCAGCAGCAATACAGGGGGTACTGAAGCTTTCTTT. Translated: CASSNTGGTEAFF.

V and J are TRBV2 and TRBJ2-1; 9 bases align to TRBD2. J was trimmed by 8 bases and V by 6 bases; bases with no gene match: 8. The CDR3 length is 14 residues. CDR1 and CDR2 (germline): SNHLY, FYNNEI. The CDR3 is CASSPMLAGDEQFF. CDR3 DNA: TGTGCCAGCAGCCCCATGTTAGCGGGAGATGAGCAGTTCTTC. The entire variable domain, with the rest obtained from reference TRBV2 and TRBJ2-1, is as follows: EPEVTQTPSHQVTQMGQEVILRCVPISNHLYFYWYRQILGQKVEFLVSFYNNEISEKSEIFDDQFSVERPDGSNFTLKIRSTKLEDSAMYFCASSPMLAGDEQFFGPGTRLTVL.

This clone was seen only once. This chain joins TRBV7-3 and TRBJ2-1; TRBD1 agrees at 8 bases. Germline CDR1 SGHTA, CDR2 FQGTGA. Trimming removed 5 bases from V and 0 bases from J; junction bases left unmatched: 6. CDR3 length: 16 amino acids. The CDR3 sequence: CASSPDRASSYNEQFF. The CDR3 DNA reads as TGTGCCAGCAGCCCGGACAGGGCAAGCTCCTACAATGAGCAGTTCTTC.

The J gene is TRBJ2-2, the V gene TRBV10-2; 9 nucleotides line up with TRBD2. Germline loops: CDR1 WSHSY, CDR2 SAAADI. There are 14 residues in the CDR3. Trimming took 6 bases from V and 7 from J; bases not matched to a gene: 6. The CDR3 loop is CASSVSGSGGELFF. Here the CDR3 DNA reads TGCGCCAGCAGCGTTAGCGGGAGTGGCGGGGAGCTGTTTTTT.

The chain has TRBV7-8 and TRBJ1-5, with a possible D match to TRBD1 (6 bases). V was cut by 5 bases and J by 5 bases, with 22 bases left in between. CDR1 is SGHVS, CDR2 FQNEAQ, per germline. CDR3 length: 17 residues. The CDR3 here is CASSQFNWGQGYQPQHF. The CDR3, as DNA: TGTGCCAGCAGCCAGTTTAACTGGGGGCAGGGGTATCAGCCCCAGCATTTT.

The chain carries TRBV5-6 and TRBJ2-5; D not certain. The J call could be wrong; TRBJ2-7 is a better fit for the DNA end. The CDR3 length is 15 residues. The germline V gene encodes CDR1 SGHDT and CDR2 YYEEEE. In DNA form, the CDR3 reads TGTGCCAGCAGCTTGGGAGTCCGGAGCTCCTACGAGCAGTACTTC. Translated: CASSLGVRSSYEQYF.

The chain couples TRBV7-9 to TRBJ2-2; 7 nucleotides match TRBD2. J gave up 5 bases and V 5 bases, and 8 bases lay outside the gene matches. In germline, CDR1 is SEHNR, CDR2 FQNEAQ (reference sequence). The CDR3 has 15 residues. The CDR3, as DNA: TGTGCCAGCAGCATTACGGGCGGGGGAACCGGGGAGCTGTTTTTT. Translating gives CASSITGGGTGELFF.

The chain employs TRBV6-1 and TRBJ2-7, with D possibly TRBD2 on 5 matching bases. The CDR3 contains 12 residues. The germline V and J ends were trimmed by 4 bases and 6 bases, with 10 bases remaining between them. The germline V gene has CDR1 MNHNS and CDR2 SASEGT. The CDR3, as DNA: TGTGCCAGCAGTGGTCGCGGGTCCGAGCAGTACGTC. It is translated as CASSGRGSEQYV.

CDR3 sequence: CASSGSHTDTQYF. CDR3 DNA: TGTGCCAGCAGTGGGAGTCACACAGATACGCAGTATTTT. The rearrangement joins TRBV5-6 to TRBJ2-3; D possibly corresponds to TRBD2 (5 bases). There are 13 residues in the CDR3. V lost 5 bases and J lost 2, with 9 bases in between. Germline V gives CDR1 SGHDT, CDR2 YYEEEE.

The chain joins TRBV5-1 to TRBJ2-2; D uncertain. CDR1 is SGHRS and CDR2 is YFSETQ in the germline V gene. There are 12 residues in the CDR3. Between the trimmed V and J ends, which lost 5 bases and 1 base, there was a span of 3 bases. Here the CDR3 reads CASSQNTGELFF. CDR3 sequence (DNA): TGCGCCAGCAGTCAGAACACCGGGGAGCTGTTTTTT.

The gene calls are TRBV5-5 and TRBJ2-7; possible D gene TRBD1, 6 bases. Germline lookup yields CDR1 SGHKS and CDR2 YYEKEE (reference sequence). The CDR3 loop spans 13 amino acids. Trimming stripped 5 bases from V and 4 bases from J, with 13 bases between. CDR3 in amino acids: CASSPTGDYEQYV. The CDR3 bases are TGTGCCAGCAGTCCGACAGGTGATTACGAGCAGTACGTC.

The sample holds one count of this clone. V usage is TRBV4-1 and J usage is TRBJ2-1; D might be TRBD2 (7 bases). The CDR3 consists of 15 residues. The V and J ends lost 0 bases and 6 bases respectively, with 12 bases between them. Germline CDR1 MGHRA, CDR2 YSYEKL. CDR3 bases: TGCGCCAGCAGCCAAGAAGGGAGGGGGTCCAATGAGCAGTTCTTC. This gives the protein CASSQEGRGSNEQFF.

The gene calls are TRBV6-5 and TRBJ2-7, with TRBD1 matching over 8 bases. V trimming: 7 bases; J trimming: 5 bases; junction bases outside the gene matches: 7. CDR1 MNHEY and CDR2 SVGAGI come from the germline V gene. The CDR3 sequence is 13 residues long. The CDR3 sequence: CASNSQGAHEQYF. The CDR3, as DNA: TGTGCCAGCAATTCCCAGGGGGCCCACGAGCAGTACTTC.

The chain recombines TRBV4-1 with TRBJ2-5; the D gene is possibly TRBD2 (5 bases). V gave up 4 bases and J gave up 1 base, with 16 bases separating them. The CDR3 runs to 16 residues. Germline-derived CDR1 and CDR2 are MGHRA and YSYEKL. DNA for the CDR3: TGCGCCAGCAGCCCAGCCGTGCTGGCGGGCCAAGAGACCCAGTACTTC. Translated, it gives CASSPAVLAGQETQYF.

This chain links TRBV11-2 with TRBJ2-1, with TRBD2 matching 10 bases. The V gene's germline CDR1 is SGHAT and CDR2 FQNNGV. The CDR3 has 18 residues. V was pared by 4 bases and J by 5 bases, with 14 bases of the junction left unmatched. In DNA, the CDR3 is TGTGCCAGCAGCTCAGGGGACGGCGGACTAGCGGAAAACAATGAGCAGTTCTTC. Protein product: CASSSGDGGLAENNEQFF.

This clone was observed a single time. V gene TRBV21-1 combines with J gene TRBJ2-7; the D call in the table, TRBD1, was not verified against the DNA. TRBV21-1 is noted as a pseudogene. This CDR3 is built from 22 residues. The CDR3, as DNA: TGTGCCAGCAGCAAACTCACAGGGGGCCACGATGACGGGCACGGTTTATGTCGCGAGCAGTACGTC. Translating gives CASSKLTGGHDDGHGLCREQYV.